The clone carrying this T cell receptor beta chain came up once. The V gene lost 3 bases and the J gene lost 6 bases, with 20 bases spanning the gap. Germline assignment: CDR1 MDHEN and CDR2 SYDVKM. There are 17 residues in the CDR3. The record originates from a study of cytomegalovirus exposure and HLA in healthy donors. Produced via immunoSEQ multiplex PCR; TCRdb's table is partial and in-frame only. The sample lists about 130,000 clones, just under 90% occurring once. Sequences were obtained from PBMCs. The V gene is TRBV28, the J gene TRBJ2-2, with D perhaps matching TRBD2 (5 bases). The TCR originated in a man aged 30-40 years in good health and CMV-seronegative. This CDR3 reads CASSFGRVGLASGELFF. In nucleotides, the CDR3 is TGTGCCAGCAGTTTTGGAAGGGTGGGCCTAGCCTCCGGGGAGCTGTTTTTT.